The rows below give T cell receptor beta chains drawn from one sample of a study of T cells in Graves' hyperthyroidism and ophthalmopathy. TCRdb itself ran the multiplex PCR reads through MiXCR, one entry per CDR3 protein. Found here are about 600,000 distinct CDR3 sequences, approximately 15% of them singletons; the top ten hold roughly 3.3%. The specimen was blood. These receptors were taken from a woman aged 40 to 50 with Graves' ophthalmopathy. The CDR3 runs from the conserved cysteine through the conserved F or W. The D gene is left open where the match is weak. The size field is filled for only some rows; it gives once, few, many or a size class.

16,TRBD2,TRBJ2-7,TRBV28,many,TGTGCCAGCAGTTTATGGGGGACTAGCGGGGACTACGAGCAGTACTTC,CASSLWGTSGDYEQYF
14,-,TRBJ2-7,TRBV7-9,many,TGTGCCAGCACCCCGGGACACAGCTCCTACGAGCAGTACTTC,CASTPGHSSYEQYF
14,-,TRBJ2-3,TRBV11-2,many,TGTGCCAGCAGCTTAGACTACATAACAGATACGCAGTATTTT,CASSLDYITDTQYF
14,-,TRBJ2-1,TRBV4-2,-,TGTGCCAGCACCGGGACTGTTCAGTACAATGAGCAGTTCTTC,CASTGTVQYNEQFF
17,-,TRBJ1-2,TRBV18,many,TGTGCCAGCTCACCACGTGCGTGGGGGGAAACGGGGCATGGCTACACCTTC,CASSPRAWGETGHGYTF
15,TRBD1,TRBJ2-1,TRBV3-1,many,TGTGCCAGCAGCCGCGACAGGGGTCGTTACAATGAGCAGTTCTTC,CASSRDRGRYNEQFF
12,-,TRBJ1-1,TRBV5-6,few,TGTGCCAGCAGCTTGGATGGAGGCACGGATTTCTTT,CASSLDGGTDFF
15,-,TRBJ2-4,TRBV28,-,TGTGCCAGCAGCACTGGGGCACTAGCCAAAAACATTCAGTACTTC,CASSTGALAKNIQYF
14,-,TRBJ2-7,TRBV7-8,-,TGTGCCAGCAGCTTAGTGGGGTATGCCTACGAGCAGTACTTC,CASSLVGYAYEQYF
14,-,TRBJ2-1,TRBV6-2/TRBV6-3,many,TGTGCCAGTCGTTACGCGGACTCCTACAATGAGCAGTTCTTC,CASRYADSYNEQFF
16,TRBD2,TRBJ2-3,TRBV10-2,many,TGCGCCAGCATTTACCTAAGCGGGGGGTACACAGATACGCAGTATTTT,CASIYLSGGYTDTQYF
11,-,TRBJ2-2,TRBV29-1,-,TGCAGCTGCCATTCCCTGGGGGAGCTGTTTTTT,CSCHSLGELFF
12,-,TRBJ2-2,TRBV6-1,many,TGTGCCAGCAGTGTAGGGTACGGGGAGCTGTTTTTT,CASSVGYGELFF
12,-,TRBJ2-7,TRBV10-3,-,TGTGCCATCAGGACTCAGGGTTACGAGCAGTACTTC,CAIRTQGYEQYF
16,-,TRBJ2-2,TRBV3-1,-,TGTGCCAGCAGCCACGGGATTCGGGCGAACACCGGGGAGCTGTTTTTT,CASSHGIRANTGELFF
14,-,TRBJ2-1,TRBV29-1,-,TGCAGCCCGGAGGCGGGACCTGCCCGCAATGAGCAGTTCTTC,CSPEAGPARNEQFF